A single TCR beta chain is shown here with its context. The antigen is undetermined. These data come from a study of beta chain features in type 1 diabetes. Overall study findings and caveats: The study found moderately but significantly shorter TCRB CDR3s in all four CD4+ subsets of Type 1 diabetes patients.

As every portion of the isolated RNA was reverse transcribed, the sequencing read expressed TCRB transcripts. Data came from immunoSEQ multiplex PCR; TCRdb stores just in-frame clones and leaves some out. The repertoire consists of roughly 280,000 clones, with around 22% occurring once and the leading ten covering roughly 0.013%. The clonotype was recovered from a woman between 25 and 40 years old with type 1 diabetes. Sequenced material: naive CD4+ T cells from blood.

The CDR3 DNA is TGTGCCAGCAGTTATGCGCTAGCAGCTTACGAGCAGTACTTC. Amino acids: CASSYALAAYEQYF. The chain employs TRBV6-5 and TRBJ2-7, with a weak D call TRBD2 (5 bases). V was cut by 3 bases and J by 4 bases, with 13 bases left in between. CDR1 is MNHEY, CDR2 SVGAGI, per germline. The CDR3 totals 14 residues.